This record covers a single TCR beta chain. This entry is derived from a study of blood T cell repertoires in COVID-19. Study-level information: PBMCs, B-cell-depleted T cells, or T cells provided the cDNA or gDNA that made up the material.

Sequenced by immunoSEQ multiplex PCR; TCRdb stores in-frame clones only, minus some. The repertoire consists of 40,000 to 50,000 clones, with 88% occurring once and the leading ten covering about 4.6%. The trim removed 5 bases at V and 4 bases at J, leaving 7 bases unmatched. This CDR3 has 15 amino acids. From germline, CDR1 is SGHVS and CDR2 FQNEAQ. V is TRBV7-8 and J is TRBJ2-3; TRBD1 matches at 9 bases. The source material was peripheral blood. This sequence originates from a human donor in a cohort sampled during active COVID-19. The CDR3 sequence is CASSEQGASSDTQYF. As DNA, the CDR3 is TGTGCCAGCAGCGAACAGGGGGCAAGTTCAGATACGCAGTATTTT.